This T cell receptor beta chain was captured by sequencing in a study of blood T cell repertoires in COVID-19. The overall study: Acute-phase and convalescent COVID-19 samples originated in the United States, Italy and Spain. Sources were T cells, B-cell-depleted T cells, or PBMCs; the material itself was cDNA or gDNA.

J lost 3 bases, V lost 0 bases, and 5 bases had no gene match. The CDR3 has 15 amino acids. Germline loops: CDR1 SQVTM, CDR2 ANQGSEA. Source study methods: The assay estimated nucleated cells by amplifying reference gene primers. Measured with immunoSEQ multiplex PCR; TCRdb has only the in-frame clones, and not every one. The V and J calls and clone size come from that table; D and trimming were worked out from the DNA. Found here are around 150,000 clones, more than 75% of them singletons; the top ten hold roughly 5.3%. The chain joins TRBV29-1 to TRBJ2-1; 7 bases are a match to TRBD2. This clonotype originated in a woman in her 50s with acute or convalescent COVID-19. Input material: peripheral blood. The CDR3 is CSVEDHGGIYNEQFF. The CDR3 coding sequence is TGCAGCGTTGAAGATCACGGGGGGATCTACAATGAGCAGTTCTTC.